The rows below give T cell receptor beta chains drawn from one sample of a study of shared clonotypes between healthy human individuals. The method was immunoSEQ multiplex PCR; TCRdb's version includes in-frame clones alone and lacks a portion of them. The sample includes 500,000 to 700,000 clones, about 95% of them seen just once. The specimen was naive CD8+ T cells sorted from blood. These receptors all come from a woman in her twenties or thirties in good health. Each CDR3 is given with its conserved first and last residue. A D gene is named only where the DNA matches it firmly. Size is omitted from some rows. Given values are once, few, many or a class for expanded clones.

TRBJ1-1 - - 11 TRBV5-6 TGTGCCAGCAGCTTAAAGGCTGAAGCTTTCTTT CASSLKAEAFF
TRBJ2-7 - - 11 TRBV11-2 TGTGCCAGCAGCAAGGGTTACGAGCAGTACTTC CASSKGYEQYF
TRBJ1-5 TRBD1 - 15 TRBV4-2 TGTGCCAGCAGTTTCCGAGGGGGCCGGAATCAGCCCCAGCATTTT CASSFRGGRNQPQHF
TRBJ2-7 - - 14 TRBV9 TGTGCCAGCAGCGTAGCCGGGGAGACCTACGAGCAGTACTTC CASSVAGETYEQYF
TRBJ2-7 TRBD2 - 21 TRBV28 TGTGCCAGCAGTCTTCCCCGGGACAGGGATTTCTTAGCGGGAGGGCCCAACGAGCAGTACTTC CASSLPRDRDFLAGGPNEQYF
TRBJ2-5 TRBD1 - 14 TRBV7-9 TGTGCCAGCAGTCCGAGCGGCAGGGGGGAGACCCAGTACTTC CASSPSGRGETQYF
TRBJ2-7 - - 13 TRBV2 TGTGCCAGCAGCGACGACAGTTCCTACGAGCAGTACTTC CASSDDSSYEQYF
TRBJ2-5 TRBD2 - 15 TRBV6-5 TGTGCCAGCAGCCTACTCCTAGCGGGAGAAGAGACCCAGTACTTC CASSLLLAGEETQYF
TRBJ2-5 TRBD2 - 16 TRBV27 TGTGCCAGCAGTTGGGTGGGTAGCGGGAGTGGAGAGACCCAGTACTTC CASSWVGSGSGETQYF
TRBJ2-7 - - 13 TRBV7-6 TGTGCCAGCAGCTCGGGACGTGCCTACGAGCAGTACTTC CASSSGRAYEQYF
TRBJ2-5 - - 15 TRBV19 TGTGCCAGTAGTACGTCGGACAGTTCTGTGGAGACCCAGTACTTC CASSTSDSSVETQYF
TRBJ1-1 - - 11 TRBV7-1 TGTGCCAGCAGCCCCAGTAACTTGGCTTTCTTT CASSPSNLAFF
TRBJ2-7 - - 14 TRBV27 TGTGCCAGCAGTTTCGTCGGGGCACCCTACGAGCAGTACTTC CASSFVGAPYEQYF
TRBJ1-5 TRBD1 - 14 TRBV19 TGTGCCAGTACGGACAGGGGAGGATATCAGCCCCAGCATTTT CASTDRGGYQPQHF
TRBJ1-1 - - 16 TRBV27 TGTGCCAGCAGTCCGGCCTTGAGGGGGGGAGACACTGAAGCTTTCTTT CASSPALRGGDTEAFF
TRBJ2-3 - - 17 TRBV13 TGTGCCAGCAGCTTAGGCTCCGGAGGCCCTAGCACAGATACGCAGTATTTT CASSLGSGGPSTDTQYF
TRBJ1-1 - few 14 TRBV4-2 TGTGCCAGCAGCCCTCATCGAGGGGACACTGAAGCTTTCTTT CASSPHRGDTEAFF
TRBJ1-1 TRBD1 - 12 TRBV28 TGTGCCAGCAGCTTTGGGACAGGGGAAGCTTTCTTT CASSFGTGEAFF
TRBJ1-5 - - 13 TRBV5-6 TGTGCCAGCAGCTTGGGGCGGAATCAGCCCCAGCATTTT CASSLGRNQPQHF
TRBJ2-7 - - 15 TRBV19 TGTGCCAGTAGTATTACGGGGCCACCTCCCTACGAGCAGTACTTC CASSITGPPPYEQYF
TRBJ2-7 TRBD2 - 13 TRBV11-3 TGTGCCAGCAGCTTAGGGACTAGCGGACATAGGTACTTC CASSLGTSGHRYF
TRBJ2-1 - - 16 TRBV28 TGTGCCAGCAGGGGCCCCGGTAATAAGGGCTACAATGAGCAGTTCTTC CASRGPGNKGYNEQFF
TRBJ2-7 TRBD1 - 16 TRBV11-2 TGTGCCAGCAGCTTAGGGGTGGGACAGGGCGTCAACGAGCAGTACTTC CASSLGVGQGVNEQYF
TRBJ1-2 TRBD1 - 15 TRBV5-1 TGCGCCAGCAGCTTGACAGGGGGCGGCGCGAGGGGCTACACCTTC CASSLTGGGARGYTF
TRBJ2-7 - - 13 TRBV9 TGTGCCAGCAGCGTAGGGGCATCCTACGAGCAGTACTTC CASSVGASYEQYF
TRBJ2-7 - - 13 TRBV27 TGTGCCAGCGGAGCCGGACAGTCCTACGAGCAGTACTTC CASGAGQSYEQYF
TRBJ2-5 TRBD2 - 14 TRBV27 TGTGCCAGCAGTCTAGCGGGAGATCGGGAGACCCAGTACTTC CASSLAGDRETQYF
TRBJ1-5 - - 15 TRBV27 TGTGCCAGCAGTCCGGAGGCGGGGTTCCATCAGCCCCAGCATTTT CASSPEAGFHQPQHF
TRBJ2-7 - - 15 TRBV19 TGTGCCAGTAGTATACCCGGCGCAATACACTACGAGCAGTACTTC CASSIPGAIHYEQYF
TRBJ1-6 TRBD1 - 15 TRBV29-1 TGCAGCGCCCTACTGGACAGGGACTCGCTTTCACCCCTCCACTTT CSALLDRDSLSPLHF
TRBJ2-7 TRBD2 - 14 TRBV11-2 TGTGCCAGCAGCTCTAGCGGGAGACCCTACGAGCAGTACTTC CASSSSGRPYEQYF
TRBJ1-1 - - 12 TRBV10-1 TGCGCCAGCAGTGAAGGAAACACTGAAGCTTTCTTT CASSEGNTEAFF
TRBJ2-1 - once 13 TRBV5-6 TGTGCCAGCAGCCGCGAAGATTACAATGAGCAGTTCTTC CASSREDYNEQFF
TRBJ2-7 - once 13 TRBV5-4 TGTGCCAGCAGCTCCGACGACTCCTACGAGCAGTACTTC CASSSDDSYEQYF